One sample yielded the 3 T cell receptor beta chains listed below, sequenced in a study of PD-1 blockade in classical Hodgkin lymphoma. Libraries were prepared by immunoSEQ multiplex PCR; TCRdb keeps only in-frame clonotypes and omits some of them. The table records roughly 140,000 clones, approximately 72% of them present only once. Each and every patient relapsed after autologous stem cell transplantation, and patients got differing brentuximab vedotin exposure. The sequenced sample was peripheral blood mononuclear cells (PBMCs), obtained before the second cycle of nivolumab. These receptors were obtained from a human donor with classical Hodgkin lymphoma.

The chain is built from TRBV9 and TRBJ1-1; D remains ambiguous. The germline gives CDR1 SGDLS, CDR2 YYNGEE. Trimming left V 6 bases short and J 2 bases short, with 14 bases between. The CDR3 runs to 14 residues. CDR3: CASNQIEQNTEAFF. The CDR3 region has the DNA TGTGCCAGCAACCAGATCGAACAAAACACTGAAGCTTTCTTT.

This chain uses TRBV6-4 with TRBJ2-4, with a possible D match to TRBD1 (8 bases). V was trimmed by 9 bases and J by 0 bases, leaving 15 bases between them. The germline V gene has CDR1 MRHNA and CDR2 SNTAGT. CDR3 length equals 15 residues. CDR3 DNA sequence: TGTGCCAGTTACAGGGGGGGCGTAGCCAAAAACATTCAGTACTTC. Its translation: CASYRGGVAKNIQYF.

V is TRBV2 and J is TRBJ2-2; D uncertain. CDR3 length: 13 amino acids. CDR1 SNHLY and CDR2 FYNNEI come from the germline V gene. Trimming took 7 bases from V and 4 from J, leaving 10 bases between them. The CDR3 nucleotides are TGTGCCAGCAATACAGAGGCCACCGGGGAGCTGTTTTTT. Protein: CASNTEATGELFF.